This paragraph covers one T cell receptor beta chain sequence. This entry comes from a study of blood T cell repertoires in COVID-19. Turning to the study itself: COVID-19 samples collected from the United States, Italy and Spain covered acute and convalescent phases. PBMCs, B-cell-depleted T cells, or T cells were the source of the cDNA or gDNA that made up the material.

Looked up from germline, CDR1 is GTSNPN and CDR2 is SVGIG (reference sequence). The CDR3 extends over 19 amino acids. After removal of 3 bases from V and 1 base from J, the junction contained 17 bases not matched to a gene. Original methodology: Reference gene primer amplification yielded estimated nucleated cell counts. The assay was immunoSEQ multiplex PCR, and TCRdb's table has in-frame clones only and misses some. Clonal size and the V and J genes are those of that table, whereas D and trimming came from the DNA. The sample includes about 110,000 clones, 85% of them seen just once. The source is a human donor in a cohort sampled during active COVID-19. Sequencing used peripheral blood. The rearrangement uses TRBV30 and TRBJ1-1; 10 bases are shared with TRBD1. CDR3 sequence reads: CAWSGPGTPRDRGNTEAFF. CDR3 bases: TGTGCCTGGAGCGGACCCGGTACGCCACGGGACAGGGGGAACACTGAAGCTTTCTTT.